Sequencing of this T cell receptor (beta chain) was carried out in a study of blood T cells in healthy people across ages. Study-wide results and caveats: Naive T cell percentage and TCR beta diversity correlated strongly.

This clonotype has more than one count but fewer than ten. The antigen is not known. Sample-barcoded 5' priming and a J-beta primer mix drove a second PCR of roughly 7 to 11 cycles. From the 5' RACE reads, TCRdb called clonotypes with MiXCR, one entry per CDR3 protein. The data contain more than 1.4 million distinct CDR3 sequences, around two fifths of them singletons. Germline values: CDR1 DFQATT, CDR2 SNEGSKA (reference sequence). CDR3 length equals 15 residues. Losses at the gene ends were 0 bases for V and 4 bases for J; bases not matched to a gene: 2. V is TRBV20-1 and J is TRBJ2-3; 12 bases align to TRBD1. The sequence came from a woman between 18 and 29 years old in good health. The specimen was blood. The CDR3, as DNA: TGCAGTGCTAGAGAGGGACAGGGGGCCGCAGATACGCAGTATTTT. It yields the protein CSAREGQGAADTQYF.